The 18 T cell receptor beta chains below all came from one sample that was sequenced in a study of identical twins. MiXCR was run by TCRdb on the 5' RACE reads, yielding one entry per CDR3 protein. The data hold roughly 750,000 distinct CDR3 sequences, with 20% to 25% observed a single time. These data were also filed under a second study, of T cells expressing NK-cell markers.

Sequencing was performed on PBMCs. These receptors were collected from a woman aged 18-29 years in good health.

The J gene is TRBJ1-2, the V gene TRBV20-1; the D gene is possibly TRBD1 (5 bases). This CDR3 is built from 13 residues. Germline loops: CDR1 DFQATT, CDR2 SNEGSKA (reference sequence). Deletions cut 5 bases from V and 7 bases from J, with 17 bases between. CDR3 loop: CSASPGLPAGYTF. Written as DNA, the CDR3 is TGCAGTGCTTCCCCGGGACTCCCTGCTGGCTACACCTTC.

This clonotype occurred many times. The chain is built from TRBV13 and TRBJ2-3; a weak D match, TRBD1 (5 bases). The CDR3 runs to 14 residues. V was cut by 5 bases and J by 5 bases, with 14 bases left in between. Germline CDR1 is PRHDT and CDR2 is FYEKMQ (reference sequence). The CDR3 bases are TGTGCCAGCAGCCGCGGCCAGGGTGGAGATACGCAGTATTTT. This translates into CASSRGQGGDTQYF.

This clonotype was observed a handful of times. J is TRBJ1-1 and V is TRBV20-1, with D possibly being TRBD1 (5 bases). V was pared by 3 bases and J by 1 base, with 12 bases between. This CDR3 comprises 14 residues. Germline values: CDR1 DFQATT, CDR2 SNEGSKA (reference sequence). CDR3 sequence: CSARGRASNTEAFF. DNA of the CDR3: TGCAGTGCTAGGGGCAGGGCTTCGAACACTGAAGCTTTCTTT.

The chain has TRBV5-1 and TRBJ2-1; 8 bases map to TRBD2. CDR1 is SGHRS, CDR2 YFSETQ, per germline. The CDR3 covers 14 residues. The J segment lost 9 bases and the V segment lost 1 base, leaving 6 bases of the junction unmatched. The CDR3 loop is CASSLPAGVSEQFF. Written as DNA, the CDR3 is TGCGCCAGCAGCTTGCCAGCGGGAGTAAGTGAGCAGTTCTTC.

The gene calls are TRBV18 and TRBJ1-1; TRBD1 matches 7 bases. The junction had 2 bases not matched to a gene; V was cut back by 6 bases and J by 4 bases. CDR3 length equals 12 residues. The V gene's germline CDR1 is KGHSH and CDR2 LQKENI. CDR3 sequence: CASSDRLTEAFF. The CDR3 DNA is TGTGCCAGCTCGGACAGGCTCACTGAAGCTTTCTTT.

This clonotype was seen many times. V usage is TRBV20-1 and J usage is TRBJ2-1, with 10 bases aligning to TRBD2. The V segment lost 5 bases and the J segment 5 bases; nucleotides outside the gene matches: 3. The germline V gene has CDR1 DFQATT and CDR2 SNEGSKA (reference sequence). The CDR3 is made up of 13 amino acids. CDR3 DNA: TGCAGTGCTCCCGGACTAGCGGACAATGAGCAGTTCTTC. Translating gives CSAPGLADNEQFF.

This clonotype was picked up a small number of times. The chain's CDR3 is CSARKGTSGNYEQYF. As DNA, the CDR3 is TGCAGTGCTAGGAAAGGGACTAGCGGGAATTACGAGCAGTACTTC. This chain connects TRBV20-1 to TRBJ2-7, with 13 positions matching TRBD2. The CDR3 is made up of 15 amino acids. With 3 bases clipped from V and 4 bases from J, the junction kept 6 bases outside the gene matches. The germline gives CDR1 DFQATT, CDR2 SNEGSKA (reference sequence).

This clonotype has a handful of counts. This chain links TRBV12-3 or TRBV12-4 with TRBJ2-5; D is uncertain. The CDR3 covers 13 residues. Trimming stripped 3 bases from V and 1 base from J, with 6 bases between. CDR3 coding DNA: TGTGCCAGCAGTTTTCTAATCCAAGAGACCCAGTACTTC. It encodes CASSFLIQETQYF.

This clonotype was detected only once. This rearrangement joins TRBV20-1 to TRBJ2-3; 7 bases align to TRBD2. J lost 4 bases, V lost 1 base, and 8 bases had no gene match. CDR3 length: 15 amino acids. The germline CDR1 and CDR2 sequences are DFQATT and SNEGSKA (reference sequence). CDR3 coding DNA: TGCAGTGCTAGAGGGCTCGGGGGGTCCCCAGATACGCAGTATTTT. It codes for CSARGLGGSPDTQYF.

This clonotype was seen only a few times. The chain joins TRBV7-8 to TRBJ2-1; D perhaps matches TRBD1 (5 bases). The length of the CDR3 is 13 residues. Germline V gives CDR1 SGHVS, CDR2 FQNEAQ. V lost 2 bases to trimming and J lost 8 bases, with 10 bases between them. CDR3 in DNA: TGTGCCAGCAGCTTATTGGGGCCCGATGAGCAGTTCTTC. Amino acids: CASSLLGPDEQFF.

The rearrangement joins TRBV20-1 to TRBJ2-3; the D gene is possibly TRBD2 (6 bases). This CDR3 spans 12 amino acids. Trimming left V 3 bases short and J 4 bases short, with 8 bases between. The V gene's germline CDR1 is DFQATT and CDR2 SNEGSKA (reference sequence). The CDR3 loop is CSARRGPDTQYF. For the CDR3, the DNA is TGCAGTGCTAGGCGGGGCCCAGATACGCAGTATTTT.

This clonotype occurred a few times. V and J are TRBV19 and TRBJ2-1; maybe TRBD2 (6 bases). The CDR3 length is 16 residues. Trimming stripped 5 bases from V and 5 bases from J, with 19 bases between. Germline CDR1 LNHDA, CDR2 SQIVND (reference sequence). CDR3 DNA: TGTGCCAGTAGTCAGACCCGGGACTGGATTAACAATGAGCAGTTCTTC. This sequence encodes CASSQTRDWINNEQFF.

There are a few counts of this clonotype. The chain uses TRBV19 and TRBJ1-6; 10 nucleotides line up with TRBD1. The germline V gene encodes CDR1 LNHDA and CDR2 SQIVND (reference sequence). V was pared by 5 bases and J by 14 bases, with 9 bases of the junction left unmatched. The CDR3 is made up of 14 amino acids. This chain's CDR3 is CASSVSGTGATLHF. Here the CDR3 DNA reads TGTGCCAGTAGTGTCTCCGGGACAGGGGCGACCCTCCACTTT.

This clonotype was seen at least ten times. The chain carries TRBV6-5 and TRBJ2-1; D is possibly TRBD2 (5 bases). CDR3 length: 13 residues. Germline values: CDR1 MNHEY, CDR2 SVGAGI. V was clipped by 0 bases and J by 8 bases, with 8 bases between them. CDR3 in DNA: TGTGCCAGCAGTTACTCGAGGGTCGATGAGCAGTTCTTC. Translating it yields CASSYSRVDEQFF.

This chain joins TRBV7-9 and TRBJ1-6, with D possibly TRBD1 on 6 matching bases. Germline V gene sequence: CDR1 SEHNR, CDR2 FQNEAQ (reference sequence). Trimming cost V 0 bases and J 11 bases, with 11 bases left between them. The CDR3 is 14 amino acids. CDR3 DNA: TGTGCCAGCAGCTTAGCCGGGGGCGGGACACCCCTCCACTTT. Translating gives CASSLAGGGTPLHF. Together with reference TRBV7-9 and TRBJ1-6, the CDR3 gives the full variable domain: DTGVSQNPRHKITKRGQNVTFRCDPISEHNRLYWYRQTLGQGPEFLTYFQNEAQLEKSRLLSDRFSAERPKGSFSTLEIQRTEQGDSAMYLCASSLAGGGTPLHFGNGTRLTVT.

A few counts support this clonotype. The chain's CDR3 is CSVVPGRPHEQYF. The CDR3 region has the DNA TGCAGCGTTGTACCAGGACGTCCCCACGAGCAGTACTTC. The chain recombines TRBV29-1 with TRBJ2-7; unclear D gene. V was trimmed by 4 bases and J by 5 bases, leaving 15 bases between them. The CDR3 runs 13 residues. CDR1 is SQVTM and CDR2 is ANQGSEA in the germline V gene.

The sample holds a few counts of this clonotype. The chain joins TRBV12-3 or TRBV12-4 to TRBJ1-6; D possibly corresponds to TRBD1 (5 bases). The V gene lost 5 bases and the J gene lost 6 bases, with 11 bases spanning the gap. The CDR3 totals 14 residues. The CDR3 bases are TGTGCCAGCAGTGTAGAGGGGTTTAATTCACCCCTCCACTTT. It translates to CASSVEGFNSPLHF.

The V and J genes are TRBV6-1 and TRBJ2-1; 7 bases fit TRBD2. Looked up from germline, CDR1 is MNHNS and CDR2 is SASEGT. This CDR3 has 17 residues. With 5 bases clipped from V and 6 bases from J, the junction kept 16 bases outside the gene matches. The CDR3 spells CASSPSRAGMGRNEQFF. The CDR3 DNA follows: TGTGCCAGCAGTCCATCCAGAGCGGGAATGGGACGCAATGAGCAGTTCTTC.